This T cell receptor beta chain appears in the sequencing data of a study of Tregs in tolerant kidney transplant recipients. Study results and caveats: Expanding Tregs on activated donor B cells appeared to best identify donor-specific TCRbeta clones.

Note on this clone: Its antigen is as yet unknown.

Data came from immunoSEQ multiplex PCR; TCRdb stores just in-frame clones and leaves some out. The sample contains approximately 93,000 clones, more than 85% of which appear only once. This CDR3 contains 17 residues. V lost 1 base and J lost 0; bases outside the gene matches: 8. The V gene's germline CDR1 is SGHAT and CDR2 FQNNGV. The receptor's source is a human donor who received a combined kidney and bone marrow transplant. V gene TRBV11-2 combines with J gene TRBJ2-7, with 8 bases lining up with TRBD1. The sample was CD4+ T cells from blood, taken before the transplant. The CDR3 here is CASSLVGWTGSSYEQYF. The CDR3 coding sequence is TGTGCCAGCAGCTTAGTAGGGTGGACAGGGAGCTCCTACGAGCAGTACTTC.